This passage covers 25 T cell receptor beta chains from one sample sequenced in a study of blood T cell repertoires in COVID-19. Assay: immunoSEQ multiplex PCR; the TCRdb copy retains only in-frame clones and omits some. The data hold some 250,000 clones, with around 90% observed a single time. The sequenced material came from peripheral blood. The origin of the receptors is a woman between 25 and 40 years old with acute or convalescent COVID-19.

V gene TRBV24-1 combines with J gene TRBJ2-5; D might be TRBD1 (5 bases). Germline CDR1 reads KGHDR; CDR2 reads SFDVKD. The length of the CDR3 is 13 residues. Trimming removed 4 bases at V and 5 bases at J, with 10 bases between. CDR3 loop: CATSDSTDETQYF. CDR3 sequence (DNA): TGTGCCACCAGTGACTCGACAGACGAGACCCAGTACTTC.

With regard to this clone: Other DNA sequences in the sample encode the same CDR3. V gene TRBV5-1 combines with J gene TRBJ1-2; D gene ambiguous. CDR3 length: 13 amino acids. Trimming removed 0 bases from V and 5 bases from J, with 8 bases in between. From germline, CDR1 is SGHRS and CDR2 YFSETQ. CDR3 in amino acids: CASSLGQNYGYTF. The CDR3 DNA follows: TGCGCCAGCAGCTTGGGGCAGAATTATGGCTACACCTTC.

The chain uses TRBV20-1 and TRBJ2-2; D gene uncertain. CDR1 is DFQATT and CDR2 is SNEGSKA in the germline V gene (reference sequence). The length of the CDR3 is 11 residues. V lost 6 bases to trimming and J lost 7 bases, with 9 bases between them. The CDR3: CSAPPGGELFF. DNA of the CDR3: TGCAGTGCGCCCCCGGGCGGGGAGCTGTTTTTT.

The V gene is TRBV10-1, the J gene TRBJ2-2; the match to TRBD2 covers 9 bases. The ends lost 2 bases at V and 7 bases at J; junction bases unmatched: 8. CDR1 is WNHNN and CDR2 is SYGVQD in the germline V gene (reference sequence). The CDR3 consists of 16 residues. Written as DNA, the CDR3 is TGCGCCAGCAGTGAGCGGCTAGCGGGACCAGACGGGGAGCTGTTTTTT. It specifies CASSERLAGPDGELFF.

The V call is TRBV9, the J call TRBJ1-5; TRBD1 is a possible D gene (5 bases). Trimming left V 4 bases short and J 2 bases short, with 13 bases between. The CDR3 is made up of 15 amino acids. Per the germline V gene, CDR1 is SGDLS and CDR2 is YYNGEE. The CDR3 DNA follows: TGTGCCAGCAGCCTTACGGGGGGAGGCAATCAGCCCCAGCATTTT. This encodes CASSLTGGGNQPQHF.

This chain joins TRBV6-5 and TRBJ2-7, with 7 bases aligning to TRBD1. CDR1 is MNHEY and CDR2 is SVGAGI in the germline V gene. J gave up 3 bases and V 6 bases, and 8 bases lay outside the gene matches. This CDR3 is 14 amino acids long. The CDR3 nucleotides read TGTGCCAGCAGACAGACAGGGTTGTTCTACGAGCAGTACTTC. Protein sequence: CASRQTGLFYEQYF.

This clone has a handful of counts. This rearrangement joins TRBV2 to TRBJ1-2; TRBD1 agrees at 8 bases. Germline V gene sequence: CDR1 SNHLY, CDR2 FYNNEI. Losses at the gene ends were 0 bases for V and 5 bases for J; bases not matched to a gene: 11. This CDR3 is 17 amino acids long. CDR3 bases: TGTGCCAGCAGTGAAGCTTCGAGACAGGGGAGGAATTATGGCTACACCTTC. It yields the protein CASSEASRQGRNYGYTF.

The CDR3 DNA reads TGTGCCACCAGTGTAAAGAAAAGGGGATCCTACGAGCAGTACTTC. Translating it yields CATSVKKRGSYEQYF. The rearrangement joins TRBV24-1 to TRBJ2-7; D possibly corresponds to TRBD1 (5 bases). V lost 5 bases and J lost 1, with 14 bases in between. CDR3 size: 15 residues. Germline values: CDR1 KGHDR, CDR2 SFDVKD.

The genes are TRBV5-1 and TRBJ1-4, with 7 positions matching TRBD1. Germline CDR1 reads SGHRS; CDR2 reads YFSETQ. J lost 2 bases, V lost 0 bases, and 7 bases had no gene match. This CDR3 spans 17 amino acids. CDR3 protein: CASSLGDSPRTNEKLFF. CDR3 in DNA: TGCGCCAGCAGCTTGGGGGACAGCCCCCGGACTAATGAAAAACTGTTTTTT.

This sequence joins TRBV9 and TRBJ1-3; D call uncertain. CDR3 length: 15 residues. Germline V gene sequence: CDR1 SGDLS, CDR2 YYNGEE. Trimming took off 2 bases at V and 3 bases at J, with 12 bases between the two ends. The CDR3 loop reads CASSVGAGGGNTIYF. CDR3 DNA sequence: TGTGCCAGCAGCGTCGGAGCGGGCGGTGGAAACACCATATATTTT.

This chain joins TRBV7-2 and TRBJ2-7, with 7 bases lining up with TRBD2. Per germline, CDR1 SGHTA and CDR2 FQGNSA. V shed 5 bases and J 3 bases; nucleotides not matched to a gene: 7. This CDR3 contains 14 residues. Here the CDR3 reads CASSTSGIIYEQYF. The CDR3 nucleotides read TGTGCCAGCAGCACAAGCGGGATTATCTACGAGCAGTACTTC.

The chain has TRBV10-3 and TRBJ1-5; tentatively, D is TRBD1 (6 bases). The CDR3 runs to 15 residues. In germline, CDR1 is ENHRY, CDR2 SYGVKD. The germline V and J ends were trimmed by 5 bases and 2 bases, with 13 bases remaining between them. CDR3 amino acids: CAISNTGNGNQPQHF. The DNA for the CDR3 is TGTGCCATCAGTAATACAGGGAACGGCAATCAGCCCCAGCATTTT.

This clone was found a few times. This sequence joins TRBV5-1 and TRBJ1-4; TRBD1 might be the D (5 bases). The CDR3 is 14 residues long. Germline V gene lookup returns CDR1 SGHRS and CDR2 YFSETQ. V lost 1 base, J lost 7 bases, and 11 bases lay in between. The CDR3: CASSLRGMGEKLFF. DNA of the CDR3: TGCGCCAGCAGCTTGAGGGGAATGGGTGAAAAACTGTTTTTT.

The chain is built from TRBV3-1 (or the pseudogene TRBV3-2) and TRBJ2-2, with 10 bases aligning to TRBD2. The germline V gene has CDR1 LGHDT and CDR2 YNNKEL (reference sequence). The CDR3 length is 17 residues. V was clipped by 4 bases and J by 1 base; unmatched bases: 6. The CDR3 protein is CASSPNPSGRNTGELFF. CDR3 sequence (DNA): TGTGCCAGCAGCCCGAACCCTAGCGGGAGGAACACCGGGGAGCTGTTTTTT.

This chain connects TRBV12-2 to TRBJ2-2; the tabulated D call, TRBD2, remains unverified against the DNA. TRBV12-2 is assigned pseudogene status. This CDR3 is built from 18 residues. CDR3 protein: CASRLILVAERGTGELFF. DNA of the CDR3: TGTGCAAGTCGCTTAATACTAGTGGCGGAACGTGGGACCGGGGAGCTGTTTTTT.

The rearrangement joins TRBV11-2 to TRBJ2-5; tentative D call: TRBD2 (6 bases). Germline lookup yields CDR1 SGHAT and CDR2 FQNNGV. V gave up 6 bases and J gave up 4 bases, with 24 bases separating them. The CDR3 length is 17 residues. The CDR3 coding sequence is TGTGCCAGCAGATCGATTGCGGGGACCCTGGGTGGAGAGACCCAGTACTTC. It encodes CASRSIAGTLGGETQYF.

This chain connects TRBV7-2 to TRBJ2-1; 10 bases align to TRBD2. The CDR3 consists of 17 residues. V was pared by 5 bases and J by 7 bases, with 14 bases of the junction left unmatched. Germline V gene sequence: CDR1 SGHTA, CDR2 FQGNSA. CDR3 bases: TGTGCCAGCAGCACCGTCTCCCCTAGCGGGAGTCGTAATGAGCAGTTCTTC. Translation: CASSTVSPSGSRNEQFF.

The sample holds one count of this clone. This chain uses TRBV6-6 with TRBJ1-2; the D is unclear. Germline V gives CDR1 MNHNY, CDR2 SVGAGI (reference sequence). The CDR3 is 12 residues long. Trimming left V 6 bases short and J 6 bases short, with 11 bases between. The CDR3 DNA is TGTGCCAGCAGCCCCTGGAGGGATGGCTACACCTTC. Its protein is CASSPWRDGYTF.

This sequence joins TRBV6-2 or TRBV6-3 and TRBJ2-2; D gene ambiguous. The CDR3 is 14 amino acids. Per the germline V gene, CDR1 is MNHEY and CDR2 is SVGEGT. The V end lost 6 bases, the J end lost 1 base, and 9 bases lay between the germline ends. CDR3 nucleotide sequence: TGTGCCAGCAGCCATAGAGGGAACACCGGGGAGCTGTTTTTT. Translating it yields CASSHRGNTGELFF.

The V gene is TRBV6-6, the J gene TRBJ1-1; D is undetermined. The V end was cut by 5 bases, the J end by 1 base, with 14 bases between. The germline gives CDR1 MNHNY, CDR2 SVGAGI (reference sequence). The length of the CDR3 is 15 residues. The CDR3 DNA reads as TGTGCCAGCAGTCCTTGGACTCCGGCGAACACTGAAGCTTTCTTT. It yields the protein CASSPWTPANTEAFF.

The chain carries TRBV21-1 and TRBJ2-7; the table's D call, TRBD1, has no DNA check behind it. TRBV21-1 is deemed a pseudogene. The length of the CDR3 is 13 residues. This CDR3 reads CADKKSDHYEQYF. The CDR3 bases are TGTGCCGACAAAAAATCCGACCATTACGAGCAGTACTTC.

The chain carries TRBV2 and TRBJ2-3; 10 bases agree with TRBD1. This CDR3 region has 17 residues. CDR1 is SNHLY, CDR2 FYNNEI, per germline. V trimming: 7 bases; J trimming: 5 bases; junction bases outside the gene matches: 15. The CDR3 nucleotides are TGTGCCAGCACCGTTTGGAGACAGGGGGCTGTTAGAGATACGCAGTATTTT. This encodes CASTVWRQGAVRDTQYF.

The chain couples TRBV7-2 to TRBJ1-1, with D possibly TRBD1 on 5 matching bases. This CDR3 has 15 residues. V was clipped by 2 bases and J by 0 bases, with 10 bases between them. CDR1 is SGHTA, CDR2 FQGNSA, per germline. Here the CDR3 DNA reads TGTGCCAGCAGCTTATTGGGGGGGTTGAACACTGAAGCTTTCTTT. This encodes CASSLLGGLNTEAFF.

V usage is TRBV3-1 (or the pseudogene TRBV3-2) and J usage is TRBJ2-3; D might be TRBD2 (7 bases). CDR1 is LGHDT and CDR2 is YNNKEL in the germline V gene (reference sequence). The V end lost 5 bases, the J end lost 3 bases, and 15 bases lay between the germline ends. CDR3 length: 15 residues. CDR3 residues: CASSGWGGGTDTQYF. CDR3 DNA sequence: TGTGCCAGCAGCGGATGGGGGGGCGGGACAGATACGCAGTATTTT.

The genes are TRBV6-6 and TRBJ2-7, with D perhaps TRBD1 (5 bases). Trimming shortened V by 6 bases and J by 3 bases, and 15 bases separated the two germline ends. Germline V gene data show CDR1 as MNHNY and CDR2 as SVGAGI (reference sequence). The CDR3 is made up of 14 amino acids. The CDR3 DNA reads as TGTGCCAGCAGAACCCCTGACAGAAGCTACGAGCAGTACTTC. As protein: CASRTPDRSYEQYF.